This T cell receptor (beta chain) was obtained from a study of cytomegalovirus exposure and HLA in healthy donors. Across the whole study: The Caucasian-associated ancestry cluster contained 75% to 85% of the 398 genotyped donors.

General study results and limits: Fewer N-insertions (relative to the approximately 700-donor mean) were reportedly seen in an Asian-associated ancestry cluster in a later analysis. In a later analysis, CMV-associated beta chains were mostly HLA-associated, it appeared. There were some V segments, including TRBV6-2 and TRBV6-3, excluded as indistinguishable.

Vbeta (60) and Jbeta (13) primers were used in the PCR. Sequencing was performed with immunoSEQ multiplex PCR; in TCRdb, only in-frame clones are kept and a portion is missing. The table shows 150,000 to 160,000 clones, with 65% to 75% occurring only once. To note about this clone: Antigen specificity is unknown.

Germline V CDR1 and CDR2: SGHRS, YFSETQ. Trimming removed 0 bases at V and 0 bases at J, with 15 bases between. This CDR3 contains 17 residues. The receptor comes from a man in his late teens or twenties in good health and CMV-seronegative. J is TRBJ1-1 and V is TRBV5-1; D gene unclear. The sequenced sample consisted of PBMCs. CDR3 DNA: TGCGCCAGCAGCTTGGTGCCGGTCCACGGGATGAACACTGAAGCTTTCTTT. It yields the protein CASSLVPVHGMNTEAFF.